This T cell receptor beta chain was recorded in a study of cytomegalovirus exposure and HLA in healthy donors. PCR employed 60 Vbeta and 13 Jbeta primers. Using immunoSEQ multiplex PCR, the repertoire was profiled, and TCRdb retains in-frame clones only, with some absent. In the table there are approximately 150,000 clones, more than 75% of which are singletons. This CDR3 region has 15 residues. The junction had 10 bases not matched to a gene; V was cut back by 7 bases and J by 7 bases. Germline CDR1 is SNHLY and CDR2 is FYNNEI. This TCR was recovered from a young man in good health and CMV-seropositive. The material sequenced was PBMCs. The chain recombines TRBV2 with TRBJ2-1; 10 bases are shared with TRBD2. The CDR3 nucleotides are TGTGCCAGCACCTGGACTAGCGGCGAGATGAATGAGCAGTTCTTC. Encoded protein: CASTWTSGEMNEQFF.